The rows below give T cell receptor beta chains drawn from one sample of a study of human T cells and chemical hapten exposure. Via MiXCR, TCRdb re-called the RACE reads, giving one row per CDR3 protein. Among under 200,000 distinct CDR3 sequences, just under 30% were seen once, and the ten largest hold less than 3%. The sample here was whole blood, taken in connection with sensitization to the hapten diphenylcyclopropenone (DPC). The origin of the receptors is a woman in her thirties with alopecia areata. Some clones in this sample may be carry-over from other donors' samples. Each CDR3 is given with its conserved first and last residue.

j_call v_call cdr3_length cdr3_aa
TRBJ2-3 TRBV12-3/TRBV12-4 17 CASSLSTGTMGSDTQYF
TRBJ2-2 TRBV9 18 CASSVTFSGGADTGELFF
TRBJ1-1 TRBV28 14 CASSMTVGNTEAFF
TRBJ2-1 TRBV29-1 14 CSVVGGTWRNEQFF
TRBJ1-1 TRBV6-5 14 CASSYNTEGTEAFF
TRBJ1-4 TRBV7-2 15 CASSLEGGGNEKLFF
TRBJ2-7 TRBV6-1 14 CASSPRQGMYEQYF
TRBJ1-6 TRBV5-4 13 CASSSGLISPLHF
TRBJ2-1 TRBV2 12 CASGGSSVEQFF
TRBJ2-7 TRBV20-1 15 CSARRTSGGFREQYF
TRBJ2-1 TRBV6-5 17 CASSPGTSGAAFDEQFF
TRBJ1-3 TRBV28 16 CASSAPALGGGNTIYF
TRBJ2-1 TRBV29-1 15 CSAPDDRGTYNEQFF
TRBJ1-2 TRBV14 13 CASSQDHSYGYTF
TRBJ2-3 TRBV7-9 15 CASSLSGRRADTQYF
TRBJ1-4 TRBV28 12 CASKSGNEKLFF
TRBJ2-3 TRBV7-9 12 CARGPSTDTQYF
TRBJ2-5 TRBV29-1 14 CSVEGLSLGETQYF